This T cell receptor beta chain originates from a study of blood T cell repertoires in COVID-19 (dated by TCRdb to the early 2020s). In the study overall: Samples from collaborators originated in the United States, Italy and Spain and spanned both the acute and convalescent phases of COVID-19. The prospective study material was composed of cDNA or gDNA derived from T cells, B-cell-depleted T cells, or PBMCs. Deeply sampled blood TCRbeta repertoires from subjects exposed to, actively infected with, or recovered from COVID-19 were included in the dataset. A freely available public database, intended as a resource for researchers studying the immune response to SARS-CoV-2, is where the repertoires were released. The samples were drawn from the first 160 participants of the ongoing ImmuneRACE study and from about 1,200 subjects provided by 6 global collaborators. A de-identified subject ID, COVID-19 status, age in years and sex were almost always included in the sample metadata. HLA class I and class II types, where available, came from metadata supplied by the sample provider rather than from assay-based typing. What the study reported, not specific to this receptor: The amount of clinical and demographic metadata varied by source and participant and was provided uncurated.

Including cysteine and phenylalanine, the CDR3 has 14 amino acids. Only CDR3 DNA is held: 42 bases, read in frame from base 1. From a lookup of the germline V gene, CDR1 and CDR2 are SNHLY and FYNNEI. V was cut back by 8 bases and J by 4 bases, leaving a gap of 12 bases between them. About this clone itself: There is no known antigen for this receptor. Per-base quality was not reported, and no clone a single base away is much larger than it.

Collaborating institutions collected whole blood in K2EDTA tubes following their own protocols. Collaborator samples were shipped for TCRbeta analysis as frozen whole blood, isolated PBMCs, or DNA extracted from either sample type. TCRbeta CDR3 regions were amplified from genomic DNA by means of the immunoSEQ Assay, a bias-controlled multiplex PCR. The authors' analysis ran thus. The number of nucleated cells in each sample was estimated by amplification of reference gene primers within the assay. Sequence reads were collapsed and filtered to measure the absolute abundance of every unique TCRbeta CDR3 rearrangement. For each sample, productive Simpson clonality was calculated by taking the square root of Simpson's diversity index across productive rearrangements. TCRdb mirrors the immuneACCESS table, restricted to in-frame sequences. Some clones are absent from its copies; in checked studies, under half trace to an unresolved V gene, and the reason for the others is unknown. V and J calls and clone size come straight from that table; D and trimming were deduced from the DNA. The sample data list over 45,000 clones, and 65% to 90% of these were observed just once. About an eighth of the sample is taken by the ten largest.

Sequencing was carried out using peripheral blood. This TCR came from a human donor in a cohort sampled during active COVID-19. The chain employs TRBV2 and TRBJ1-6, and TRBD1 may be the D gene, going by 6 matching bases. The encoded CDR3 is CASHRQGYNSPLHF. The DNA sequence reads TGTGCCAGCCACCGGCAGGGGTATAATTCACCCCTCCACTTT. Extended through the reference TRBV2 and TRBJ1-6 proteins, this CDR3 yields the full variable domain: EPEVTQTPSHQVTQMGQEVILRCVPISNHLYFYWYRQILGQKVEFLVSFYNNEISEKSEIFDDQFSVERPDGSNFTLKIRSTKLEDSAMYFCASHRQGYNSPLHFGNGTRLTVT.